This T cell receptor beta chain appears in the sequencing data of a study of blood T cell repertoires in COVID-19. Study context: PBMCs, B-cell-depleted T cells, or T cells provided the cDNA or gDNA that made up the material.

This clone has a handful of counts. The table came from immunoSEQ multiplex PCR; TCRdb's copy has only in-frame clones and leaves some out. The sample has some 200,000 clones, almost 85% seen once. The receptor was derived from a woman in her forties or fifties with active or convalescent COVID-19. Sequenced: peripheral blood.

CDR3 sequence (DNA): TGTGCCAGCAGCCAAGGGAGCCGGGGGCCCCAGCATTTT. Translated, it gives CASSQGSRGPQHF. The chain uses TRBV3-1 (or the pseudogene TRBV3-2) and TRBJ1-5; D unresolved. This CDR3 is 13 amino acids long. V was shortened by 1 base and J by 9 bases, with 10 bases between the two germline ends. CDR1 is LGHDT and CDR2 is YNNKEL in the germline V gene (reference sequence).